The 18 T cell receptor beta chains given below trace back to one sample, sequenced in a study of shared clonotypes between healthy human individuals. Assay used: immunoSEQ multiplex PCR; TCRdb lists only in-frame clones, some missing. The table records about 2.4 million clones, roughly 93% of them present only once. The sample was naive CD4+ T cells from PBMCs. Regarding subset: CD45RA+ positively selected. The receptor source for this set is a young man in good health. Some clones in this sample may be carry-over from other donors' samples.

The CDR3: CASSLLAGSRGDTQYF. The CDR3 DNA is TGTGCCAGCAGCTTACTAGCGGGATCCCGGGGAGATACGCAGTATTTT. The rearrangement uses TRBV7-2 and TRBJ2-3; 9 bases are shared with TRBD2. This CDR3 contains 16 residues. Trimming took 2 bases from V and 5 from J; bases not matched to a gene: 8. The germline V gene encodes CDR1 SGHTA and CDR2 FQGNSA.

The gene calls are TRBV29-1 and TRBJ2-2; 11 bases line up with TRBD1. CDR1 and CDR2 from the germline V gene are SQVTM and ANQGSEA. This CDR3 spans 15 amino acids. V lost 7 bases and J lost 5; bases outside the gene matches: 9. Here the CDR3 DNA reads TGCAGCGGCTACCTAGGACAGGGGGCAACCGGGGAGCTGTTTTTT. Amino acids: CSGYLGQGATGELFF.

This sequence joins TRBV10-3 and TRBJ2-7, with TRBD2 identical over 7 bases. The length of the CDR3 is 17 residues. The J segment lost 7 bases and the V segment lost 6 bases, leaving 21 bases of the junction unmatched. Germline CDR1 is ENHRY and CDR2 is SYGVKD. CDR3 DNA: TGTGCCATCAGCACTACACCGGGACTACCACCGCAGGAGGAGCAGTACTTC. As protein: CAISTTPGLPPQEEQYF.

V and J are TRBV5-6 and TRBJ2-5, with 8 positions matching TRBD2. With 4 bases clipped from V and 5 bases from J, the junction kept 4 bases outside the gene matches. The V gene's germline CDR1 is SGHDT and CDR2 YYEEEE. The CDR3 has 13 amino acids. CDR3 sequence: CASSHSGVETQYF. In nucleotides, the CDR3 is TGTGCCAGCAGCCATAGCGGGGTTGAGACCCAGTACTTC.

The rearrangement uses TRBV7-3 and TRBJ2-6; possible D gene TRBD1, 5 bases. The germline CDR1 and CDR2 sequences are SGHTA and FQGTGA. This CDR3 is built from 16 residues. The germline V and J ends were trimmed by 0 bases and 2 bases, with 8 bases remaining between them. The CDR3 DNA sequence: TGTGCCAGCAGCTTAACGTCCAGGGCTGGGGCCAACGTCCTGACTTTC. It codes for CASSLTSRAGANVLTF. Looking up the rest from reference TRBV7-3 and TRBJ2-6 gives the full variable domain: GAGVSQTPSNKVTEKGKYVELRCDPISGHTALYWYRQSLGQGPEFLIYFQGTGAADDSGLPNDRFFAVRPEGSVSTLKIQRTERGDSAVYLCASSLTSRAGANVLTFGAGSRLTVL.

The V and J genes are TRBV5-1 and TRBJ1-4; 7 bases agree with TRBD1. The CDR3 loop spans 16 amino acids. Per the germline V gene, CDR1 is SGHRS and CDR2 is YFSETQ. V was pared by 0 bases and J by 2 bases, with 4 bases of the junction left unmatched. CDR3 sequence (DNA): TGCGCCAGCAGCTTGGGAGTACAGGGGACTAATGAAAAACTGTTTTTT. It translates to CASSLGVQGTNEKLFF.

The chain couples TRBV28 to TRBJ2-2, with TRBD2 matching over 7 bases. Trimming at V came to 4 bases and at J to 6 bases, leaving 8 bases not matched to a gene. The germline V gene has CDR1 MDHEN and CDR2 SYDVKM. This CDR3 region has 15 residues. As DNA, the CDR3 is TGTGCCAGCAGTTCGGGGGGACTGTGGTCCGGGGAGCTGTTTTTT. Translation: CASSSGGLWSGELFF.

The CDR3 region is CASSPLGLAGTQYF. The CDR3 coding sequence is TGCGCCAGCAGCCCGCTGGGACTAGCGGGGACGCAGTATTTT. The chain carries TRBV4-1 and TRBJ2-3; 13 bases map to TRBD2. After removal of 4 bases from V and 9 bases from J, the junction contained 4 bases not matched to a gene. The CDR3 is 14 amino acids. Germline V gene lookup returns CDR1 MGHRA and CDR2 YSYEKL.

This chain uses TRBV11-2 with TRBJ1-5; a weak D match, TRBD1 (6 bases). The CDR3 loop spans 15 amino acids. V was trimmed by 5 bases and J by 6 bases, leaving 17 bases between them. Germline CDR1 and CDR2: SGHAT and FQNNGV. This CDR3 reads CASSPDQLQGQPQHF. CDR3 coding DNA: TGTGCCAGCAGCCCAGACCAGTTACAGGGTCAGCCCCAGCATTTT. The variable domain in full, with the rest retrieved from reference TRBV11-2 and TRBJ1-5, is EAGVAQSPRYKIIEKRQSVAFWCNPISGHATLYWYQQILGQGPKLLIQFQNNGVVDDSQLPKDRFSAERLKGVDSTLKIQPAKLEDSAVYLCASSPDQLQGQPQHFGDGTRLSIL.

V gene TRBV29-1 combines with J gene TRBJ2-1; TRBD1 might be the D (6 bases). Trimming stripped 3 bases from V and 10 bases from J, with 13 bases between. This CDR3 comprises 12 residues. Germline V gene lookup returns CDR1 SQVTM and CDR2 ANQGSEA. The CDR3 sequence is CSVEAQGGEQFF. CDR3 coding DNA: TGCAGCGTTGAGGCACAGGGTGGCGAGCAGTTCTTC.

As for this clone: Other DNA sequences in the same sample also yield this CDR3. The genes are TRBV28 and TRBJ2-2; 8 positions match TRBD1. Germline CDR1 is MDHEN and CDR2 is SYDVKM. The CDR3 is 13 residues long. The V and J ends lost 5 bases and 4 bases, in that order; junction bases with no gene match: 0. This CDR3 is CASSTGGTGELFF. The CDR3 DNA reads TGTGCCAGCAGTACAGGGGGCACCGGGGAGCTGTTTTTT.

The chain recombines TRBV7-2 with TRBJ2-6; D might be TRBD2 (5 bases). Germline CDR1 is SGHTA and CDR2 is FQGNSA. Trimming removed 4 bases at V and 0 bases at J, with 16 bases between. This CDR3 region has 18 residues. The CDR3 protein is CASSSTGGRDSGANVLTF. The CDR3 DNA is TGTGCCAGCAGCTCGACGGGCGGCCGGGACTCTGGGGCCAACGTCCTGACTTTC.

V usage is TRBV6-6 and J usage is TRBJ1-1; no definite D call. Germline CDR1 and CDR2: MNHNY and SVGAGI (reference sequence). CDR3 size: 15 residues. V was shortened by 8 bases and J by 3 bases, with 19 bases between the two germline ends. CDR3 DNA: TGTGCCAGCGCTCGCGGCCCGGGGTTTGACACTGAAGCTTTCTTT. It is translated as CASARGPGFDTEAFF.

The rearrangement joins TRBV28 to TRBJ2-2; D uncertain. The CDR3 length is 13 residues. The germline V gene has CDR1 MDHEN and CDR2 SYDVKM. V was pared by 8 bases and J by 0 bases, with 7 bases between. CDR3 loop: CASGLSNTGELFF. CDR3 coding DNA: TGTGCCAGCGGTCTCTCGAACACCGGGGAGCTGTTTTTT. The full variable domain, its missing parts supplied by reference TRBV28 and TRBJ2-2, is DVKVTQSSRYLVKRTGEKVFLECVQDMDHENMFWYRQDPGLGLRLIYFSYDVKMKEKGDIPEGYSVSREKKERFSLILESASTNQTSMYLCASGLSNTGELFFGEGSRLTVL.

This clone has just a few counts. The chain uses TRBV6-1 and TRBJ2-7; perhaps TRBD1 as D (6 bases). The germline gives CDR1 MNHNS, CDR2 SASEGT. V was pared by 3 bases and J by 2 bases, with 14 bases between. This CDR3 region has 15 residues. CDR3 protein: CASSDIRDTPYEQYF. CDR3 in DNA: TGTGCCAGCAGTGACATCCGGGACACTCCCTACGAGCAGTACTTC.

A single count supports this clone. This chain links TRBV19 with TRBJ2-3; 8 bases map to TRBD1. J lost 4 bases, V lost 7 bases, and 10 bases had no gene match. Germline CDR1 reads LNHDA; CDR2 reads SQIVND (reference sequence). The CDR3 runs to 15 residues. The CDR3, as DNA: TGTGCCAGTACCTCGGGGCAGGGGGCGGCAGATACGCAGTATTTT. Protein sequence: CASTSGQGAADTQYF. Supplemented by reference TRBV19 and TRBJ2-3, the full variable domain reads DGGITQSPKYLFRKEGQNVTLSCEQNLNHDAMYWYRQDPGQGLRLIYYSQIVNDFQKGDIAEGYSVSREKKESFPLTVTSAQKNPTAFYLCASTSGQGAADTQYFGPGTRLTVL.

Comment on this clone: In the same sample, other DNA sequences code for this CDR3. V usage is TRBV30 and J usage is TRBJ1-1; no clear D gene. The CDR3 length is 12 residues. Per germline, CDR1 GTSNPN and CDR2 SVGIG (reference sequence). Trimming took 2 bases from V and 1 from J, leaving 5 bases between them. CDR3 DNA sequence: TGTGCCTGGAGTAGAACGAACACTGAAGCTTTCTTT. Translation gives CAWSRTNTEAFF.

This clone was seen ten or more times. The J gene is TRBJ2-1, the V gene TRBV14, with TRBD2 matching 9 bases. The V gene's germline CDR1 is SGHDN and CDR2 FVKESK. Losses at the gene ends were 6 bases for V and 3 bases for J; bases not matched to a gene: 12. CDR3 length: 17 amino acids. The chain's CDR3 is CASSIHGASGNYNEQFF. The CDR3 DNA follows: TGTGCCAGCAGTATCCATGGGGCTAGCGGGAACTACAATGAGCAGTTCTTC.